The next 17 T cell receptor beta chains were all read from a single sample in a study of blood T cells in healthy people across ages. PCR was performed a second time for about 7 to 12 cycles using a sample-barcoded 5' primer and a J-beta primer mix. TCRdb used MiXCR to reprocess the 5' RACE reads, holding one entry per CDR3 protein. The sample has some 1,800,000 distinct CDR3 sequences; roughly two fifths are singletons. Specimen: blood. These receptors originate from a human donor in good health.

The V call is TRBV14, the J call TRBJ1-2, with D perhaps TRBD1 (5 bases). The length of the CDR3 is 15 residues. Trimming shortened V by 0 bases and J by 4 bases, and 12 bases separated the two germline ends. From germline, CDR1 is SGHDN and CDR2 FVKESK. The DNA of the CDR3 is TGTGCCAGCAGCCAAGATCATCAGGGAAGCTATGGCTACACCTTC. Its protein is CASSQDHQGSYGYTF.

This chain joins TRBV12-3 or TRBV12-4 and TRBJ2-7; 10 bases are a match to TRBD2. The CDR3 contains 14 residues. With V trimmed by 6 bases and J by 4 bases, 6 bases remained unmatched. The CDR3 loop is CASRNSGGPYEQYF. The CDR3 bases are TGTGCCAGCAGGAATAGCGGGGGGCCGTACGAGCAGTACTTC.

The chain has TRBV7-9 and TRBJ2-1; 9 bases agree with TRBD1. This CDR3 contains 16 residues. The germline gives CDR1 SEHNR, CDR2 FQNEAQ (reference sequence). V trimming: 1 base; J trimming: 5 bases; junction bases outside the gene matches: 6. CDR3 loop: CASSLDTGGMDNEQFF. The CDR3 DNA reads TGTGCCAGCAGCTTAGATACAGGGGGCATGGACAATGAGCAGTTCTTC.

Only a few counts were recorded for this clonotype. The rearrangement joins TRBV9 to TRBJ1-1; D may be TRBD1 (6 bases). V was trimmed by 3 bases and J by 3 bases, leaving 18 bases between them. The germline CDR1 and CDR2 sequences are SGDLS and YYNGEE. CDR3 length: 16 residues. The CDR3 DNA is TGTGCCAGCAGCGCTCCCGGGACCCCAGGGGACACTGAAGCTTTCTTT. It is translated as CASSAPGTPGDTEAFF.

This chain connects TRBV7-2 to TRBJ2-7; D is perhaps TRBD2 (5 bases). Looked up from germline, CDR1 is SGHTA and CDR2 is FQGNSA. This CDR3 is built from 15 residues. Deletions cut 4 bases from V and 3 bases from J, with 16 bases between. The CDR3 reads CASSSLTSTLYEQYF. DNA of the CDR3: TGTGCCAGCAGCTCCCTAACTAGTACACTCTACGAGCAGTACTTC.

V gene TRBV5-6 combines with J gene TRBJ2-1, with D unclear. The CDR3 is 14 residues long. V lost 4 bases and J lost 6, with 14 bases in between. Germline values: CDR1 SGHDT, CDR2 YYEEEE. The CDR3 loop reads CASSGRSRINEQFF. In DNA form, the CDR3 reads TGTGCCAGCAGCGGGCGATCTAGAATCAATGAGCAGTTCTTC.

The chain joins TRBV6-5 to TRBJ2-2; D might be TRBD2 (6 bases). Looked up from germline, CDR1 is MNHEY and CDR2 is SVGAGI. V lost 8 bases to trimming and J lost 6 bases, with 16 bases between them. CDR3 size: 14 residues. The CDR3 sequence: CASGRGTAAGELFF. The DNA for the CDR3 is TGTGCCAGCGGCCGGGGGACGGCGGCCGGGGAGCTGTTTTTT.

As for this clonotype: A much larger clone differs by one base, so this may be a read error. The chain links TRBV10-3 to TRBJ2-3; D unresolved. This CDR3 spans 13 amino acids. Germline CDR1 and CDR2: ENHRY and SYGVKD. V lost 7 bases and J 3 bases, leaving 11 bases between the germline ends. CDR3 bases: TGTGCCATCAAGTCGGGCTCAACAGATACGCAGTATTTT. Translating it yields CAIKSGSTDTQYF.

The genes are TRBV29-1 and TRBJ1-2, with a weak D call TRBD1 (5 bases). The V and J ends lost 1 base and 4 bases respectively, with 7 bases between them. Germline V CDR1 and CDR2: SQVTM, ANQGSEA. CDR3 length equals 12 residues. The CDR3: CSVEGGSYGYTF. CDR3 sequence (DNA): TGCAGCGTTGAAGGGGGGAGCTATGGCTACACCTTC.

The chain carries TRBV27 and TRBJ2-1; D remains ambiguous. Germline-derived CDR1 and CDR2 are MNHEY and SMNVEV (reference sequence). V was clipped by 7 bases and J by 8 bases, with 18 bases between them. The CDR3 is 14 amino acids. The CDR3, as DNA: TGTGCCAGCATCGGTTTTGGGCCTCTCGATGAGCAGTTCTTC. Protein sequence: CASIGFGPLDEQFF.

This clonotype appeared a single time. This may be a read error: a much more frequent sequence differs by one nucleotide. The chain has TRBV7-6 and TRBJ1-2; TRBD1 matches 8 bases. J was trimmed by 5 bases and V by 11 bases; bases with no gene match: 7. The length of the CDR3 is 12 residues. Germline-derived CDR1 and CDR2 are SGHVS and FNYEAQ. CDR3 bases: TGTGCCGGGACAGGAAATGGGTATGGCTACACCTTC. Translating it yields CAGTGNGYGYTF.

The V and J genes are TRBV7-2 and TRBJ2-5; 7 nucleotides match TRBD2. The junction had 5 bases not matched to a gene; V was cut back by 0 bases and J by 1 base. The CDR3 extends over 16 amino acids. The germline V gene has CDR1 SGHTA and CDR2 FQGNSA. The CDR3 loop reads CASSLAHGEGQETQYF. DNA of the CDR3: TGTGCCAGCAGCTTAGCACATGGGGAGGGCCAAGAGACCCAGTACTTC.

The rearrangement links TRBV4-3 to TRBJ2-5; D not resolved. Germline V gives CDR1 LGHNA, CDR2 YSLEER. The CDR3 consists of 13 residues. The ends were cut back, 3 bases at V and 4 bases at J, with 9 bases in the middle. The CDR3 reads CASSHDLRETQYF. CDR3 sequence (DNA): TGCGCCAGCAGCCACGACCTGAGAGAGACCCAGTACTTC.

The chain recombines TRBV20-1 with TRBJ1-2, with 7 positions matching TRBD1. Germline V gives CDR1 DFQATT, CDR2 SNEGSKA (reference sequence). This CDR3 comprises 16 residues. The V segment lost 7 bases and the J segment 2 bases; nucleotides outside the gene matches: 16. The CDR3 DNA follows: TGCAGTGACTCAAACGGCAGGGGGGGTGTAAACTATGGCTACACCTTC. Its translation is CSDSNGRGGVNYGYTF.

This clonotype was seen a few times. The J gene is TRBJ2-7, the V gene TRBV7-8; D is possibly TRBD1 (5 bases). V lost 5 bases, J lost 2 bases, and 13 bases lay in between. Germline assignment: CDR1 SGHVS and CDR2 FQNEAQ. This CDR3 region has 14 residues. The CDR3, as DNA: TGTGCCAGCAGCCCCTCGACAGTTCCCTACGAGCAGTACTTC. Its translation is CASSPSTVPYEQYF.

This clonotype was observed a few times. The chain carries TRBV10-3 and TRBJ2-1; 8 bases match TRBD2. In germline, CDR1 is ENHRY, CDR2 SYGVKD. The ends lost 6 bases at V and 4 bases at J; junction bases unmatched: 5. CDR3 length equals 14 residues. Here the CDR3 DNA reads TGTGCCATCAGCACGGCTAGCGGGTACAATGAGCAGTTCTTC. As protein: CAISTASGYNEQFF.

The chain has TRBV20-1 and TRBJ1-2; TRBD1 matches at 7 bases. The CDR3 has 16 residues. V dropped 0 bases and J dropped 0; count of bases not matched to a gene: 7. Per germline, CDR1 DFQATT and CDR2 SNEGSKA (reference sequence). CDR3 bases: TGCAGTGCTAGAGATCCAACAGGGGACTCTAACTATGGCTACACCTTC. Translated, it gives CSARDPTGDSNYGYTF.